What follows are 27 T cell receptor beta chains derived from one specimen sequenced in a study of metastatic and nonmetastatic thyroid tumors. TCRdb reprocessed the PCR reads using MiXCR. The sample records some 55,000 clones, 25% to 30% being singletons. Prior to thyroid surgery, none of the patients had received any treatment. The sequenced sample consisted of blood. Source of these receptors: a female donor with papillary thyroid cancer or a benign thyroid nodule (not recorded which). Some clones in this sample may be carry-over from other donors' samples.

Details on this clone: Germline is not matched at one junction end, which may reflect a read error. The chain has TRBV6-9 and TRBJ2-1; possible D gene TRBD1, 6 bases. Per germline, CDR1 MNHGY and CDR2 SVAAGI. The CDR3 loop spans 13 amino acids. Here the CDR3 DNA reads TGCGCCAGCAGTCCAGGGGATTACAATGAGCAGTTCTTC. Translating it yields CASSPGDYNEQFF.

This clone came up many times. V usage is TRBV7-8 and J usage is TRBJ2-6; TRBD1 is a possible D gene (6 bases). The CDR3 spans 18 residues. V lost 5 bases to trimming and J lost 0 bases, with 17 bases between them. Germline V gives CDR1 SGHVS, CDR2 FQNEAQ. The CDR3 loop reads CASSPQGLALSGANVLTF. The CDR3 bases are TGTGCCAGCAGCCCACAGGGCCTGGCTCTCTCTGGGGCCAACGTCCTGACTTTC.

The gene calls are TRBV11-1 and TRBJ2-1, with TRBD2 matching over 12 bases. Trimming cost V 6 bases and J 8 bases; bases outside gene matches: 8. The CDR3 spans 15 residues. Germline V gives CDR1 SGHAT, CDR2 FQDESV (reference sequence). The CDR3 loop is CASSYVTSGSYEQFF. CDR3 bases: TGTGCCAGCAGTTACGTGACTAGCGGGAGCTATGAGCAGTTCTTC.

V and J are TRBV12-3 or TRBV12-4 and TRBJ2-7, with 7 positions matching TRBD2. After removal of 4 bases from V and 2 bases from J, the junction contained 5 bases not matched to a gene. The CDR3 has 14 residues. CDR3 loop: CASSWASGTYEQYF. The CDR3 DNA reads TGTGCCAGCAGTTGGGCTAGCGGAACCTACGAGCAGTACTTC.

The gene calls are TRBV6-1 and TRBJ1-1; 7 bases map to TRBD1. The CDR3 runs 15 residues. The J segment lost 0 bases and the V segment lost 6 bases, leaving 7 bases of the junction unmatched. CDR1 is MNHNS, CDR2 SASEGT, per germline. DNA of the CDR3: TGTGCCAGCAGGACCGGGACAGTTCTGAACACTGAAGCTTTCTTT. Amino acids: CASRTGTVLNTEAFF.

The rearrangement links TRBV19 to TRBJ1-2, with 11 bases lining up with TRBD1. Germline-derived CDR1 and CDR2 are LNHDA and SQIVND (reference sequence). With 8 bases clipped from V and 6 bases from J, the junction kept 11 bases outside the gene matches. The CDR3 runs to 15 residues. CDR3 sequence: CASGRTDRGHNGYTF. The CDR3 DNA sequence: TGTGCCAGTGGTCGGACGGACAGGGGGCATAATGGCTACACCTTC.

This clone was counted only a few times. The V gene is TRBV6-1, the J gene TRBJ2-7, with 8 positions matching TRBD2. The CDR3 consists of 18 residues. The J segment lost 2 bases and the V segment lost 0 bases, leaving 12 bases of the junction unmatched. CDR1 and CDR2 from the germline V gene are MNHNS and SASEGT. Here the CDR3 DNA reads TGTGCCAGCAGTGAAGCGCTTTGGCTCGGGACTAGGGCCTACGAGCAGTACTTC. The encoded protein is CASSEALWLGTRAYEQYF.

The chain couples TRBV5-5 to TRBJ1-3, with D possibly being TRBD1 (5 bases). This CDR3 is 16 amino acids long. Germline CDR1 is SGHKS and CDR2 is YYEKEE (reference sequence). Between the trimmed V and J ends, which lost 4 bases and 2 bases, there was a span of 16 bases. The CDR3 protein is CASSPREGLAGNTIYF. The CDR3, as DNA: TGTGCCAGCAGCCCACGGGAGGGGCTAGCTGGAAACACCATATATTTT.

This clone was counted a few times. V gene TRBV6-1 combines with J gene TRBJ1-5; D not resolved. V shed 7 bases and J shed 2 bases, with 9 bases lying between them. The CDR3 is 13 amino acids. From germline, CDR1 is MNHNS and CDR2 SASEGT. In DNA, the CDR3 is TGTGCCAGCATGGCGGAGGGCAATCAGCCCCAGCATTTT. As protein: CASMAEGNQPQHF.

This clone was observed a few times. V gene TRBV10-2 combines with J gene TRBJ2-2; D is ambiguous. The V gene's germline CDR1 is WSHSY and CDR2 SAAADI. This CDR3 contains 12 residues. V was trimmed by 2 bases and J by 5 bases, leaving 3 bases between them. The CDR3 here is CASSERTGELFF. CDR3 DNA: TGCGCCAGCAGTGAGCGGACCGGGGAGCTGTTTTTT.

V gene TRBV30 combines with J gene TRBJ2-5; 7 positions match TRBD2. The V gene's germline CDR1 is GTSNPN and CDR2 SVGIG (reference sequence). Losses at the gene ends were 0 bases for V and 5 bases for J; bases not matched to a gene: 6. This CDR3 has 14 residues. For the CDR3, the DNA is TGTGCCTGGAGTGTCTGGGAGGGTCGGGAGACCCAGTACTTC. Encoded protein: CAWSVWEGRETQYF.

V is TRBV4-2 and J is TRBJ2-2, with D uncertain. The CDR3 has 16 residues. V was trimmed by 0 bases and J by 8 bases, leaving 16 bases between them. Germline-derived CDR1 and CDR2 are LGHNA and YNFKEQ. CDR3 protein: CASSQDPGEVGGELFF. The DNA of the CDR3 is TGTGCCAGCAGCCAAGATCCGGGCGAGGTCGGAGGGGAGCTGTTTTTT.

Details on this clone: The same CDR3 is also encoded by other DNA sequences in this sample. CDR3 residues: CASSEGTGGVQPQHF. CDR3 nucleotide sequence: TGTGCCAGCAGTGAAGGCACGGGGGGGGTTCAGCCCCAGCATTTT. The V call is TRBV6-1, the J call TRBJ1-5; D is possibly TRBD1 (5 bases). From germline, CDR1 is MNHNS and CDR2 SASEGT. The ends were cut back, 1 base at V and 6 bases at J, with 13 bases in the middle. The CDR3 length is 15 residues.

This clone was recorded once. V and J are TRBV9 and TRBJ1-6, with TRBD1 matching 8 bases. With V trimmed by 0 bases and J by 12 bases, 8 bases remained unmatched. The germline V gene has CDR1 SGDLS and CDR2 YYNGEE. The CDR3 consists of 15 residues. The DNA for the CDR3 is TGTGCCAGCAGCGTAGACGGCAGGGGGCGCAGACCCCTCCACTTT. The encoded protein is CASSVDGRGRRPLHF.

The V call is TRBV6-9, the J call TRBJ2-1; unclear D gene. The CDR3 is made up of 11 amino acids. The germline CDR1 and CDR2 sequences are MNHGY and SVAAGI. V was clipped by 5 bases and J by 12 bases, with 11 bases between them. CDR3 coding DNA: TGTGCCAGCAGTCATTTAACGGGGCAGTTCTTC. Encoded protein: CASSHLTGQFF.

The rearrangement links TRBV9 to TRBJ2-1; tentatively, D is TRBD2 (5 bases). The V and J ends lost 3 bases and 16 bases respectively, with 20 bases between them. Germline values: CDR1 SGDLS, CDR2 YYNGEE. This CDR3 region has 13 residues. In DNA, the CDR3 is TGTGCCAGCAGCGCCTTCCAGCGGAACCAACTTTTCTTC. This gives the protein CASSAFQRNQLFF.

This chain connects TRBV10-2 to TRBJ2-5, with unresolved D. The V end was cut by 6 bases, the J end by 0 bases, with 11 bases between. Germline V gene data show CDR1 as WSHSY and CDR2 as SAAADI. CDR3 length: 14 amino acids. The DNA for the CDR3 is TGCGCCAGCAGAGAAGACTGGAACCAAGAGACCCAGTACTTC. As protein: CASREDWNQETQYF.

A single count supports this clone. One end of the junction does not line up with germline, which may come from a read error. The chain carries TRBV30 and TRBJ2-5, with 14 bases identical to TRBD2. Germline V gives CDR1 GTSNPN, CDR2 SVGIG (reference sequence). CDR3 length equals 17 residues. In DNA form, the CDR3 reads TGTGCCTGGAGTGTACCGGGACTAGCGGGAGTAACAGATACGCAGTATTTC. Its protein product is CAWSVPGLAGVTDTQYF.

The CDR3 nucleotides are TGTGCCAGCACCCTTGGGGGCCAAGAGACCCAGTACTTC. As protein: CASTLGGQETQYF. The V gene is TRBV28, the J gene TRBJ2-5; D could derive from TRBD1 or TRBD2 (5 bases each). The V end lost 7 bases, the J end lost 1 base, and 10 bases lay between the germline ends. This CDR3 spans 13 amino acids. Germline V gene data show CDR1 as MDHEN and CDR2 as SYDVKM.

The rearrangement links TRBV18 to TRBJ1-3; tentative D call: TRBD1 (5 bases). Trimming left V 1 base short and J 0 bases short, with 10 bases between. This CDR3 contains 16 residues. CDR1 is KGHSH, CDR2 LQKENI, per germline. DNA of the CDR3: TGTGCCAGCTCACCACGGGAGGGACGCTCTGGAAACACCATATATTTT. It codes for CASSPREGRSGNTIYF.

The chain couples TRBV6-1 to TRBJ2-1; D gene unclear. The CDR3 has 12 residues. V shed 5 bases and J shed 4 bases, with 6 bases lying between them. Germline V gene sequence: CDR1 MNHNS, CDR2 SASEGT. The CDR3 bases are TGTGCCAGCAGTTCCCGTTACAATGAGCAGTTCTTC. This gives the protein CASSSRYNEQFF.

The genes are TRBV4-1 and TRBJ2-3; 7 bases line up with TRBD2. The CDR3 totals 16 residues. Germline CDR1 MGHRA, CDR2 YSYEKL. The V segment lost 1 base and the J segment 1 base; nucleotides outside the gene matches: 5. The CDR3 loop is CASSQALAERTDTQYF. The CDR3 region has the DNA TGCGCCAGCAGCCAAGCTCTAGCGGAGCGCACAGATACGCAGTATTTT.

V and J are TRBV7-3 and TRBJ2-3; D is unresolved. The CDR3 is 14 residues long. V was pared by 6 bases and J by 2 bases, with 12 bases between. The germline V gene encodes CDR1 SGHTA and CDR2 FQGTGA. CDR3 protein: CASSRLNPTDTQYF. CDR3 nucleotide sequence: TGTGCCAGCAGTCGCCTCAACCCCACAGATACGCAGTATTTT.

V is TRBV6-1 and J is TRBJ1-2; no clear D gene. CDR1 and CDR2 (germline): MNHNS, SASEGT. The CDR3 contains 13 residues. The V end was cut by 5 bases, the J end by 6 bases, with 13 bases between. In DNA form, the CDR3 reads TGTGCCAGCAGTCCTGGGAGAGGGAATGGCTACACCTTC. The encoded protein is CASSPGRGNGYTF.

This clone showed up just a few times. The rearrangement links TRBV7-8 to TRBJ1-6; D is undetermined. CDR1 is SGHVS, CDR2 FQNEAQ, per germline. Trimming pared 0 bases from V and 2 bases from J, leaving 11 bases between. The CDR3 loop spans 17 amino acids. Written as DNA, the CDR3 is TGTGCCAGCAGCTTAGCGAGAGTGGGTGCCTATAATTCACCCCTCCACTTT. Its protein is CASSLARVGAYNSPLHF.

The chain recombines TRBV5-5 with TRBJ1-1; TRBD1 aligns across 9 bases. This CDR3 contains 14 residues. Germline loops: CDR1 SGHKS, CDR2 YYEKEE (reference sequence). J gave up 6 bases and V 3 bases, and 6 bases lay outside the gene matches. The CDR3: CASSYGTGGSEAFF. DNA of the CDR3: TGTGCCAGCAGCTATGGTACAGGGGGCTCTGAAGCTTTCTTT.

The chain carries TRBV6-4 and TRBJ2-1, with 7 bases matching TRBD2. V was clipped by 5 bases and J by 6 bases; unmatched bases: 7. Germline CDR1 and CDR2: MRHNA and SNTAGT. The CDR3 spans 14 residues. The CDR3 region is CASSNLSGGNEQFF. The CDR3 coding sequence is TGTGCCAGCAGTAACTTATCGGGGGGCAATGAGCAGTTCTTC.